A selection of T cell receptor beta chains follows, all from one sample in a study of control samples from healthy donors and cancer patients. Some clones are missing from TCRdb's copy, which holds only in-frame ones; the method was immunoSEQ multiplex PCR. The data contain 30,000 to 35,000 clones, around 87% of them singletons. Sequencing used PBMCs. These receptors originate from a woman in her forties with lung cancer. CDR3s leave out the opening cysteine and the closing phenylalanine or tryptophan. A D gene is named only where the DNA matches it firmly.

J: TRBJ1-5; V: TRBV3-1/TRBV3-2; D: NA; CDR3: ASSLQGRNQPQH
J: TRBJ1-1; V: TRBV19; D: NA; CDR3: ASSMNRNTEAF
J: TRBJ2-2; V: TRBV30; D: NA; CDR3: AWSVLLDTGELF
J: TRBJ1-1; V: TRBV6-2/TRBV6-3; D: TRBD1; CDR3: ASSYRGTGGAEAF
J: TRBJ2-7; V: TRBV9; D: TRBD1; CDR3: ASSPGRGPRNYEQY
J: TRBJ2-1; V: TRBV7-9; D: TRBD1; CDR3: ASSWPTGPNEQF
J: TRBJ1-2; V: TRBV9; D: NA; CDR3: ASSGHTELNYGYT
J: TRBJ1-1; V: TRBV4-2; D: TRBD1; CDR3: ASSQGAGGWSNTEAF
J: TRBJ2-7; V: TRBV6-2/TRBV6-3; D: NA; CDR3: ASSTGLRGNEQY
J: TRBJ1-6; V: TRBV6-5; D: TRBD1; CDR3: ASGDRANNSPLH
J: TRBJ2-5; V: TRBV14; D: TRBD2; CDR3: ASSQLAGGETQY
J: TRBJ1-4; V: TRBV19; D: NA; CDR3: ASSIGQGLEKLF
J: TRBJ2-5; V: TRBV9; D: NA; CDR3: ASSVGGRPQETQY
J: TRBJ1-1; V: TRBV9; D: NA; CDR3: ASSLRMNTEAF
J: TRBJ2-3; V: TRBV24-1; D: NA; CDR3: ATSGGETDTQY
J: TRBJ2-1; V: TRBV5-4; D: TRBD2; CDR3: ASSSIPHGLAGDNEQF
J: TRBJ2-7; V: TRBV6-5; D: TRBD1; CDR3: ASSYGGQGYEQY
J: TRBJ2-3; V: TRBV28; D: NA; CDR3: ASRTADTQY
J: TRBJ2-4; V: TRBV6-5; D: NA; CDR3: ASQRTVAKNIQY
J: TRBJ1-1; V: TRBV9; D: NA; CDR3: ASSVAGVGTEAF
J: TRBJ1-5; V: TRBV6-6; D: TRBD1; CDR3: ASRDSGQGDQPQH
J: TRBJ1-2; V: TRBV9; D: NA; CDR3: ASSVGTDRAYGCT
J: TRBJ1-4; V: TRBV5-5; D: TRBD1; CDR3: ASSWTGSTNEKLF
J: TRBJ1-6; V: TRBV6-5; D: NA; CDR3: ATGVRDSPLH
J: TRBJ1-6; V: TRBV7-2; D: NA; CDR3: ASSLEGGLASSPLH
J: TRBJ2-1; V: TRBV16; D: TRBD2; CDR3: ASSHQTSGGAVEQF
J: TRBJ1-3; V: TRBV7-2; D: NA; CDR3: ASSLVAGAGNTIY
J: TRBJ1-1; V: TRBV7-2; D: NA; CDR3: ASSLDLGALTQAF
J: TRBJ1-5; V: TRBV19; D: NA; CDR3: ASTFPRAGRSNQPQH
J: TRBJ2-1; V: TRBV7-9; D: TRBD2; CDR3: ASTLAGGNEQF
J: TRBJ1-5; V: TRBV19; D: TRBD1; CDR3: ASSFTGGREQPQH
J: TRBJ1-5; V: TRBV19; D: NA; CDR3: ASSSERHNQPQH
J: TRBJ1-1; V: TRBV6-2/TRBV6-3; D: NA; CDR3: ASSLGIAEAF